Listed below are T cell receptor beta chains from one sample, sequenced in a study of cytotoxic CD8 clonotypes in ibrutinib-treated CLL. TCRdb keeps only in-frame clones here, not all; method: immunoSEQ multiplex PCR. The sample comprises about 26,000 clones, roughly 85% of which are singletons, and 6.5% to 8% rests with the top ten. The sample in question was PBMCs, obtained after 24 months of ibrutinib treatment. These receptors all come from a human donor with chronic lymphocytic leukemia. Both conserved end residues are part of each CDR3. The D gene is left open where the match is weak.

j_gene	len	v_gene	d_gene	CDR3aa
TRBJ1-5	14	TRBV19	-	CASSPLGGDQPQHF
TRBJ2-1	16	TRBV5-1	-	CASSLGTGVGYNEQFF
TRBJ1-4	17	TRBV7-3	TRBD1	CASSLILPGQGYEKLFF
TRBJ2-5	13	TRBV29-1	-	CSVEVVAKETQYF
TRBJ1-2	15	TRBV18	-	CASSPPTETRHGYTF
TRBJ2-7	14	TRBV27	-	CASSPLRAGSEQYF
TRBJ2-3	14	TRBV7-6	-	CASSTGLLPDTQYF
TRBJ1-1	13	TRBV7-3	-	CASSLIAETEAFF
TRBJ2-2	14	TRBV6-1	-	CASPTKGGSGELFF
TRBJ2-2	14	TRBV19	-	CASSLASGSGELFF
TRBJ2-7	13	TRBV6-5	-	CASSVQDLYEQYF
TRBJ2-2	14	TRBV4-1	TRBD1	CASSDRGNTGELFF
TRBJ2-1	17	TRBV5-8	-	CASSLNRASRYYNEQFF
TRBJ2-5	18	TRBV5-1	-	CASSSKRVPYVAEETQYF
TRBJ1-5	15	TRBV7-2	-	CASSLGGWSNQPQHF
TRBJ2-7	14	TRBV5-6	-	CASSYSPSSYEQYF
TRBJ2-5	16	TRBV28	TRBD1	CASSPHPRDRPETQYF
TRBJ2-3	17	TRBV5-1	TRBD2	CASSLETSGTPTDTQYF
TRBJ2-5	16	TRBV7-8	-	CASSLGSVEPWETQYF
TRBJ1-5	13	TRBV28	-	CASSRGRNQPQHF
TRBJ2-3	17	TRBV4-2	TRBD2	CASSQDTRGAEADTQYF
TRBJ2-7	13	TRBV27	-	CASSTYRERRQYF
TRBJ1-4	14	TRBV6-6	TRBD1	CASRRGQGSEKLFF
TRBJ2-5	11	TRBV18	TRBD2	CASGDYETQYF
TRBJ1-1	16	TRBV11-1	TRBD1	CASSLGTGGGPSEAFF
TRBJ2-4	10	TRBV28	-	CASSFNIQYF
TRBJ2-2	15	TRBV7-3	-	CASSAAGAHTGELFF
TRBJ1-2	17	TRBV25-1	-	CASSEAGRGFWSNGYTF
TRBJ1-6	16	TRBV7-2	TRBD1	CASSKGQGSDNSPLHF
TRBJ1-1	16	TRBV11-2	-	CASSFQGKRENTEAFF
TRBJ2-7	15	TRBV4-1	TRBD1	CASSPTRDRGYEQYF
TRBJ1-4	17	TRBV4-1	-	CASSQTRTQGVNEKLFF
TRBJ1-2	14	TRBV5-1	-	CASSFRDSQDGYTF
TRBJ2-3	15	TRBV16	-	CASSQSGGITDTQYF
TRBJ1-2	13	TRBV18	-	CASSQSVWEGYTF
TRBJ1-3	15	TRBV6-5	TRBD1	CASSPGQQTGNTIYF
TRBJ1-1	12	TRBV5-1	-	CASSFDEGEAFF
TRBJ2-1	15	TRBV6-6	TRBD2	CASSYSIGGDNEQFF
TRBJ1-1	12	TRBV30	-	CAFDLSWTEAFF
TRBJ1-1	13	TRBV6-5	-	CASSLGTWEEAFF
TRBJ1-2	13	TRBV25-1	-	CASSEEGNYGYTF
TRBJ2-7	14	TRBV5-1	-	CASSSLLSGNEQYF
TRBJ1-2	15	TRBV19	-	CASSIDQGSGDGYTF
TRBJ2-3	12	TRBV5-1	-	CASSVTGDTQYF
TRBJ2-7	14	TRBV19	-	CASSIEAAYYEQYF
TRBJ2-7	15	TRBV6-5	-	CASSYSSGRAYEQYF
TRBJ2-2	16	TRBV5-4	TRBD1	CASSWKQGTNTGELFF
TRBJ2-3	14	TRBV14	-	CASSQGFSTDTQYF
TRBJ1-1	14	TRBV4-1	-	CASSGRTKGTEAFF
TRBJ2-7	13	TRBV18	TRBD1	CASSPRQGDEQYF
TRBJ1-3	16	TRBV5-6	-	CASSYAAGLAGNTIYF
TRBJ1-1	13	TRBV7-3	-	CASSFNRETEAFF
TRBJ1-4	10	TRBV12-2	-	CASRNKEPFF
TRBJ1-5	14	TRBV10-3	-	CASSPLVGDQPQHF